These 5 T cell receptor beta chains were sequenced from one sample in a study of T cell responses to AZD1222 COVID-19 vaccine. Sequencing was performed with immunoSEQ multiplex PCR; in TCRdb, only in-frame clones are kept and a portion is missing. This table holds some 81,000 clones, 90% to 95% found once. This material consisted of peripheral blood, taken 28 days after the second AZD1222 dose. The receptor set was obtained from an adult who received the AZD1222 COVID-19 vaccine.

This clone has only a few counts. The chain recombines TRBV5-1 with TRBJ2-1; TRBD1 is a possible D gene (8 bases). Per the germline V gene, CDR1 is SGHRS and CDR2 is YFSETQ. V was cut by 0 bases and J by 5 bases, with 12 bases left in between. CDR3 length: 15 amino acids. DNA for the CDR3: TGCGCCAGCAGCTTGGGTACAGGGGGGGACAATGAGCAGTTCTTC. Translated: CASSLGTGGDNEQFF.

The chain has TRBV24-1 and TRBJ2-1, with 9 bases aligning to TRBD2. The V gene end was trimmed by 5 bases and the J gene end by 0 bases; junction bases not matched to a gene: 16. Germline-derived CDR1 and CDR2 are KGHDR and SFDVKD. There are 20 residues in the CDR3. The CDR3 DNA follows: TGTGCCACCAGTGCCCCCCGCGCGGGACTAGCAGGATCCTCCTACAATGAGCAGTTCTTC. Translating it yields CATSAPRAGLAGSSYNEQFF.

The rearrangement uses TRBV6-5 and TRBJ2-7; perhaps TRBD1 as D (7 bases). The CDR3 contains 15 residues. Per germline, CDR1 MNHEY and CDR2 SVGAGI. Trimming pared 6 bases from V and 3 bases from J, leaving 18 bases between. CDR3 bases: TGTGCCAGCAGCGATATTACAGGGGACTTCTACGAGCAGTACTTC. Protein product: CASSDITGDFYEQYF.

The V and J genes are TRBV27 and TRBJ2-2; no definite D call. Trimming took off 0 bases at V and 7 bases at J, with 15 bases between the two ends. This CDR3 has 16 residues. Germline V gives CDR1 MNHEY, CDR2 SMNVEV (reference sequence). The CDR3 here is CASSLSAYGLGGELFF. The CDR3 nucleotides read TGTGCCAGCAGTTTATCCGCTTATGGGTTGGGCGGGGAGCTGTTTTTT.

In DNA, the CDR3 is TGCGCCAGCAGTCAATCATGGGGGTTGTGCGGAAACACCATATATTTT. As protein: CASSQSWGLCGNTIYF. The V call is TRBV23-1, the J call TRBJ1-3, with D possibly being TRBD1 (5 bases). TRBV23-1 carries the ORF label, with uncertain function. With 0 bases removed from V and 4 bases from J, the gap between germline ends came to 13 bases. This CDR3 is built from 16 residues.